Sequencing of this T cell receptor beta chain was carried out in a study of T cells in women clearing cervical HPV infection. The CDR3 covers 15 residues. With 0 bases clipped from V and 6 bases from J, the junction kept 6 bases outside the gene matches. Method: immunoSEQ multiplex PCR; TCRdb's copy keeps in-frame clones and lacks some. Reported are around 29,000 clones; the ten largest clones contain 2.5% to 3%. About this clone: The CDR3 end lies 3 residues beyond the end of the read and is filled in from the germline J gene.

The chain is built from TRBV12-3 or TRBV12-4 and TRBJ1-2; TRBD1 agrees at 8 bases. Specimen: blood buffy coat. This receptor was identified in a woman aged 18-70 years with a cervical HPV16 infection that either progressed to CIN3+ or cleared (not recorded which). The CDR3: CASSLAHGQGDGYTF. CDR3 DNA, as far as it was read: TGTGCCAGCAGTTTAGCGCACGGACAGGGTGATGGC.